A single sample is the source of the 21 T cell receptor beta chains below, sequenced in a study of blood T cells in healthy people across ages. Primers used in a second PCR of roughly 7 to 11 cycles were a sample-barcoded 5' primer and a J-beta primer mix. TCRdb analysed the 5' RACE reads with MiXCR anew, one entry per CDR3 protein. Here the sample spans about 1.5 million distinct CDR3 sequences, 40% to 45% being singletons. Sequencing was done on a sample of blood. Receptors originate from a young woman in good health.

This clonotype occurred a few times. This chain connects TRBV4-3 to TRBJ2-3; 9 bases align to TRBD2. This CDR3 has 16 amino acids. Germline trimming cut 0 bases from V and 1 base from J; bases unmatched to any gene: 2. The germline V gene encodes CDR1 LGHNA and CDR2 YSLEER. The CDR3 is CASSQERGGGTDTQYF. CDR3 DNA sequence: TGCGCCAGCAGCCAAGAGCGGGGGGGTGGCACAGATACGCAGTATTTT.

V and J are TRBV4-3 and TRBJ1-2; 7 nucleotides match TRBD1. The CDR3 extends over 13 amino acids. The trim removed 4 bases at V and 6 bases at J, leaving 5 bases unmatched. The germline CDR1 and CDR2 sequences are LGHNA and YSLEER. CDR3 loop: CASSPTGTDGYTF. The CDR3 nucleotides are TGCGCCAGCAGCCCGACAGGGACAGATGGCTACACCTTC.

The chain employs TRBV5-1 and TRBJ2-5; D ambiguous. V was pared by 0 bases and J by 5 bases, with 11 bases between. CDR3 length: 14 residues. Germline V gene lookup returns CDR1 SGHRS and CDR2 YFSETQ. CDR3 sequence (DNA): TGCGCCAGCAGCTTGGGGGCTCCCTTGGAGACCCAGTACTTC. This gives the protein CASSLGAPLETQYF.

This clonotype was recorded a few times. The chain links TRBV18 to TRBJ1-2, with D maybe TRBD1 (6 bases). The CDR3 covers 14 residues. V was clipped by 3 bases and J by 3 bases, with 11 bases between them. The V gene's germline CDR1 is KGHSH and CDR2 LQKENI. CDR3 in DNA: TGTGCCAGCTCACCCGGGACATCACACTATGGCTACACCTTC. It is translated as CASSPGTSHYGYTF.

This clonotype was seen a handful of times. V and J are TRBV20-1 and TRBJ2-3; the D is unclear. CDR3 length: 15 amino acids. CDR1 is DFQATT, CDR2 SNEGSKA, per germline (reference sequence). V gave up 1 base and J gave up 0 bases, with 11 bases separating them. In DNA, the CDR3 is TGCAGTGCTAGAGGCGTCTTTCCTAGCACAGATACGCAGTATTTT. Encoded protein: CSARGVFPSTDTQYF.

This clonotype was recorded once. The genes are TRBV10-3 and TRBJ2-3; D possibly corresponds to TRBD2 (7 bases). The CDR3 runs 13 residues. The V gene lost 9 bases and the J gene lost 2 bases, with 12 bases spanning the gap. Germline-derived CDR1 and CDR2 are ENHRY and SYGVKD. The CDR3 DNA reads as TGTGCCATGATGGGGGGGGCCACAGATACGCAGTATTTT. It is translated as CAMMGGATDTQYF.

The chain is built from TRBV5-1 and TRBJ2-7, with 12 bases lining up with TRBD2. V was pared by 6 bases and J by 4 bases, with 5 bases of the junction left unmatched. The germline gives CDR1 SGHRS, CDR2 YFSETQ. The CDR3 contains 14 residues. The CDR3 DNA is TGCGCCAGCAAAAGACTAGCGGGAGTGTACGAGCAGTACTTC. This sequence encodes CASKRLAGVYEQYF.

The chain couples TRBV2 to TRBJ2-5, with TRBD2 identical over 7 bases. The germline V gene has CDR1 SNHLY and CDR2 FYNNEI. This CDR3 has 15 residues. J was trimmed by 1 base and V by 6 bases; bases with no gene match: 8. The CDR3 spells CASSPTLAVQETQYF. CDR3 DNA: TGTGCCAGCAGCCCTACCCTAGCGGTCCAAGAGACCCAGTACTTC. The entire variable domain, with the rest obtained from reference TRBV2 and TRBJ2-5, is as follows: EPEVTQTPSHQVTQMGQEVILRCVPISNHLYFYWYRQILGQKVEFLVSFYNNEISEKSEIFDDQFSVERPDGSNFTLKIRSTKLEDSAMYFCASSPTLAVQETQYFGPGTRLLVL.

This clonotype was found a few times. CDR3 loop: CASSSPRRSGDGYTF. The CDR3 nucleotides are TGTGCCAGCAGTTCCCCGCGCCGTTCAGGGGATGGCTACACCTTC. The rearrangement uses TRBV12-3 or TRBV12-4 and TRBJ1-2, with D possibly TRBD1 on 6 matching bases. The V end was cut by 4 bases, the J end by 6 bases, with 18 bases between. The CDR3 loop spans 15 amino acids.

This clonotype was seen only a few times. The chain recombines TRBV4-3 with TRBJ2-3, with TRBD2 as a possible D gene (5 bases). The CDR3 contains 15 residues. CDR1 is LGHNA and CDR2 is YSLEER in the germline V gene. Deletions cut 5 bases from V and 3 bases from J, with 15 bases between. The CDR3 nucleotides read TGCGCCAGCAGCAGAAATAGCGAGGTGACAGATACGCAGTATTTT. It specifies CASSRNSEVTDTQYF.

The rearrangement joins TRBV6-6 to TRBJ2-1, with D uncertain. CDR3 size: 13 residues. Germline CDR1 and CDR2: MNHNY and SVGAGI (reference sequence). V was shortened by 3 bases and J by 10 bases, with 13 bases between the two germline ends. The CDR3 sequence: CASSYSDIYEQFF. DNA of the CDR3: TGTGCCAGCAGTTATTCTGATATTTACGAGCAGTTCTTC.

As for this clonotype: The junction departs from the called germline gene at one end, perhaps through a read error. CDR3 residues: CASTNAWEYTEVFF. CDR3 DNA: TGTGCCAGCACCAATGCTTGGGAGTACACTGAAGTTTTCTTT. This chain uses TRBV28 with TRBJ1-1; D is undetermined. From germline, CDR1 is MDHEN and CDR2 SYDVKM. The CDR3 spans 14 residues.

In its sample, this clonotype was seen a few times. V is TRBV7-9 and J is TRBJ2-7; the match to TRBD1 covers 7 bases. The CDR3 spans 16 residues. CDR1 is SEHNR and CDR2 is FQNEAQ in the germline V gene (reference sequence). The junction had 8 bases not matched to a gene; V was cut back by 1 base and J by 2 bases. In DNA form, the CDR3 reads TGTGCCAGCAGCTTAGTCCCGACAGGGTTTCCCTACGAGCAGTACTTC. Residues: CASSLVPTGFPYEQYF.

The CDR3: CSASIDRSIWSEAFF. CDR3 bases: TGCAGTGCTAGTATCGACAGATCCATCTGGTCTGAAGCTTTCTTT. J is TRBJ1-1 and V is TRBV20-1; a possible D gene is TRBD1 (5 bases). Trimming took 3 bases from V and 6 from J, leaving 20 bases between them. The CDR3 is 15 amino acids. Germline assignment: CDR1 DFQATT and CDR2 SNEGSKA (reference sequence).

V gene TRBV12-3 or TRBV12-4 combines with J gene TRBJ2-2; unclear D gene. Trimming shortened V by 6 bases and J by 0 bases, and 8 bases separated the two germline ends. This CDR3 is built from 14 residues. The CDR3 DNA reads as TGTGCCAGCAGGTCGACGGCGAACACCGGGGAGCTGTTTTTT. Encoded protein: CASRSTANTGELFF.

This clonotype has ten or more counts. The V and J genes are TRBV7-9 and TRBJ2-7, with D perhaps matching TRBD1 (5 bases). Germline V gives CDR1 SEHNR, CDR2 FQNEAQ (reference sequence). V lost 0 bases and J lost 3, with 9 bases in between. The CDR3 is 14 amino acids. This CDR3 reads CASSLAGVDYEQYF. The CDR3 bases are TGTGCCAGCAGCTTAGCAGGGGTAGACTACGAGCAGTACTTC.

This clonotype is a singleton in its sample. This chain joins TRBV5-1 and TRBJ2-2, with 12 bases that match TRBD2. J was trimmed by 7 bases and V by 5 bases; bases with no gene match: 3. In germline, CDR1 is SGHRS, CDR2 YFSETQ. This CDR3 has 14 amino acids. CDR3 region: CASSRLAGVGELFF. The CDR3, as DNA: TGCGCCAGCAGTCGACTAGCGGGGGTCGGGGAGCTGTTTTTT.

This chain connects TRBV13 to TRBJ2-4, with 7 bases aligning to TRBD2. The CDR3 loop spans 14 amino acids. The J segment lost 8 bases and the V segment lost 3 bases, leaving 7 bases of the junction unmatched. Germline CDR1 and CDR2: PRHDT and FYEKMQ (reference sequence). The CDR3 DNA sequence: TGTGCCAGCAGCTTCCTAGCGGAACGGCACATTCAGTACTTC. Translating gives CASSFLAERHIQYF.

The V gene is TRBV9, the J gene TRBJ2-5; 11 bases fit TRBD2. The J segment lost 11 bases and the V segment lost 0 bases, leaving 9 bases of the junction unmatched. Germline V gene lookup returns CDR1 SGDLS and CDR2 YYNGEE. The CDR3 has 15 amino acids. The CDR3 bases are TGTGCCAGCAGCGTAGCTAGCGGGAGGAACAATGAGCAGTACTTC. The encoded protein is CASSVASGRNNEQYF. Based on the CDR3 plus reference TRBV9 and TRBJ2-5, the full variable domain is DSGVTQTPKHLITATGQRVTLRCSPRSGDLSVYWYQQSLDQGLQFLIQYYNGEERAKGNILERFSAQQFPDLHSELNLSSLELGDSALYFCASSVASGRNNEQYFGPGTRLLVL.

The CDR3 sequence: CASSVLAGKETQYF. CDR3 coding DNA: TGTGCCAGCAGCGTACTAGCGGGAAAGGAGACCCAGTACTTC. V usage is TRBV7-2 and J usage is TRBJ2-5; TRBD2 matches 10 bases. V trimming: 5 bases; J trimming: 5 bases; junction bases outside the gene matches: 5. The CDR3 sequence is 14 residues long. Germline values: CDR1 SGHTA, CDR2 FQGNSA.

With respect to this clonotype: One end of the junction fails to match germline, which may point to a read error. V usage is TRBV7-2 and J usage is TRBJ2-7; 7 bases agree with TRBD2. The CDR3 runs 15 residues. Germline CDR1 and CDR2: SGHTA and FQGNSA. CDR3 DNA sequence: TGTGCCAGCAGTTTAGACCCTAGCGGATACTACGAGCAGTACTTC. Translating it yields CASSLDPSGYYEQYF.